The present entry profiles one T cell receptor (beta chain) with its context. What it binds is not known. The data originate from a study of memory CD4+ T cells and cytomegalovirus serostatus. The wider study: Healthy Belgian adult donors included 9 or 10 CMV-positive and 24 CMV-negative people.

The table came from immunoSEQ multiplex PCR; TCRdb's copy has only in-frame clones and leaves some out. The data show approximately 46,000 clones, with roughly 83% seen just once and around 1.1% held by the top ten. The sort gate was single viable CD3+CD4+CD8-CD45RO+ cells for memory CD4+ T cells. Serum IgG to CMV pp150, pp28, p38 and p52 defined serostatus. Study outcomes and limitations: CD4+ memory repertoires contained about two fifths of the 164 reported CMV TCRbeta sequences. Suggested: most of the CMV-linked TCR signature lies in CD4+ memory cells.

The CDR3 loop spans 16 amino acids. The V gene's germline CDR1 is SGHVS and CDR2 FQNEAQ. V shed 3 bases and J 8 bases; nucleotides not matched to a gene: 12. The rearrangement uses TRBV7-8 and TRBJ2-1, with TRBD2 matching over 8 bases. Sequenced: memory CD4+ T cells from blood. The sequence came from an adult in good health and CMV-seronegative. The CDR3 DNA follows: TGTGCCAGCAGCTTCGGAACAGCGGGAGCGGGCGATGAGCAGTTCTTC. Amino acid sequence: CASSFGTAGAGDEQFF.